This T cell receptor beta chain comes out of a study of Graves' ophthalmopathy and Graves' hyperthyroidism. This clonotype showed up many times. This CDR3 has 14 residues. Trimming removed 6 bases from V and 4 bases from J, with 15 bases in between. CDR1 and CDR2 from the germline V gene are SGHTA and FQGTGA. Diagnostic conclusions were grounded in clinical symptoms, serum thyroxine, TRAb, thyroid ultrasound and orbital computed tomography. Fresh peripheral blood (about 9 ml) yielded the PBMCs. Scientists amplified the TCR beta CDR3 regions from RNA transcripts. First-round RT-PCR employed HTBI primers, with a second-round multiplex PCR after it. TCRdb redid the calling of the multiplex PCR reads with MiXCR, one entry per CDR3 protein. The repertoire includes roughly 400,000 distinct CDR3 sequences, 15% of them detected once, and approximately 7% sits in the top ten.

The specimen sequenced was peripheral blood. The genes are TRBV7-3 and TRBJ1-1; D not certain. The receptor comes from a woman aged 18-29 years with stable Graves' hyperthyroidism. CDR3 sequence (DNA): TGTGCCAGCAGACCACGACACCCTGGCACTGAAGCTTTCTTT. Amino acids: CASRPRHPGTEAFF.